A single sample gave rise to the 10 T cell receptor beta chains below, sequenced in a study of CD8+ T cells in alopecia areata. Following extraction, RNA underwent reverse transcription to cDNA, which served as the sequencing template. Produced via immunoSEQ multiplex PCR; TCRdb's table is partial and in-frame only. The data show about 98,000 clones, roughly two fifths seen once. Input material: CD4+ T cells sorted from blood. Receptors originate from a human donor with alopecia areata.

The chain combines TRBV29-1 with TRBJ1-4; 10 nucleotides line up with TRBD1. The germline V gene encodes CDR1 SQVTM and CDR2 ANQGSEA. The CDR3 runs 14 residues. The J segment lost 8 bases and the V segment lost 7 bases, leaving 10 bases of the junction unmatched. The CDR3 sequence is CSASSGTGEEKLFF. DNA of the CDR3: TGCAGCGCTTCTTCCGGGACAGGGGAGGAAAAACTGTTTTTT.

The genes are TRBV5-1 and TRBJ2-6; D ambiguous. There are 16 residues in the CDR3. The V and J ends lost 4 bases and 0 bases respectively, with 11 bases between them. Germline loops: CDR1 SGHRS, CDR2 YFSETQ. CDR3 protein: CASSGSAHSGANVLTF. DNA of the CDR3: TGCGCCAGCAGCGGATCGGCTCACTCTGGGGCCAACGTCCTGACTTTC.

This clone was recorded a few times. The CDR3 region is CSVEVVSAGELFF. Written as DNA, the CDR3 is TGCAGCGTTGAAGTAGTATCAGCCGGGGAGCTGTTTTTT. V usage is TRBV29-1 and J usage is TRBJ2-2; D is undetermined. There are 13 residues in the CDR3. Germline V gene data show CDR1 as SQVTM and CDR2 as ANQGSEA. V was pared by 1 base and J by 6 bases, with 9 bases between.

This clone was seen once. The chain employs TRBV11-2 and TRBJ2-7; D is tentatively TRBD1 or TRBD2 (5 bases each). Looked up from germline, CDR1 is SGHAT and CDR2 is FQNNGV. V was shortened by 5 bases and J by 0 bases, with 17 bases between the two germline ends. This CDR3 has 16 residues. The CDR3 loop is CASSGPGTRYSYEQYF. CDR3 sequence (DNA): TGTGCCAGCAGCGGCCCCGGGACCAGGTACTCCTACGAGCAGTACTTC. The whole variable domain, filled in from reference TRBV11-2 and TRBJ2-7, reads EAGVAQSPRYKIIEKRQSVAFWCNPISGHATLYWYQQILGQGPKLLIQFQNNGVVDDSQLPKDRFSAERLKGVDSTLKIQPAKLEDSAVYLCASSGPGTRYSYEQYFGPGTRLTVT.

CDR3 sequence: CAWNLGQGADTQYF. The CDR3 bases are TGTGCCTGGAACTTGGGACAGGGGGCAGATACGCAGTATTTT. V and J are TRBV30 and TRBJ2-3; 11 bases match TRBD1. This CDR3 region has 14 residues. The V segment lost 4 bases and the J segment 4 bases; nucleotides outside the gene matches: 4. The germline V gene has CDR1 GTSNPN and CDR2 SVGIG (reference sequence).

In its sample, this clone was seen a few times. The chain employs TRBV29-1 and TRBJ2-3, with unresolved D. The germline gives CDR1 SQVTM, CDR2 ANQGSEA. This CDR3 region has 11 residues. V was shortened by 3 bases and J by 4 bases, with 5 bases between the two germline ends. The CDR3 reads CSVEQSDTQYF. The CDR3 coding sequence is TGCAGCGTTGAGCAGTCAGATACGCAGTATTTT.

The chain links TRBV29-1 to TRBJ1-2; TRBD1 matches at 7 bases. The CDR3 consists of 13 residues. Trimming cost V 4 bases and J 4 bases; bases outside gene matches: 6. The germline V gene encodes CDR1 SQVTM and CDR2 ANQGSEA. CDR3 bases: TGCAGCGTTGGAAGACAGGGACGCTATGGCTACACCTTC. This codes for CSVGRQGRYGYTF. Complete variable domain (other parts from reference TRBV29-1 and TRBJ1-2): SAVISQKPSRDICQRGTSLTIQCQVDSQVTMMFWYRQQPGQSLTLIATANQGSEATYESGFVIDKFPISRPNLTFSTLTVSNMSPEDSSIYLCSVGRQGRYGYTFGSGTRLTVV.

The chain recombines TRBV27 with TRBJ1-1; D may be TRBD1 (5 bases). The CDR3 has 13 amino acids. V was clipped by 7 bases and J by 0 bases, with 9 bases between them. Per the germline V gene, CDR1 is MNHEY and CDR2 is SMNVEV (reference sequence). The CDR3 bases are TGTGCCAGCAAGAGGGACCTGAACACTGAAGCTTTCTTT. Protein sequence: CASKRDLNTEAFF.

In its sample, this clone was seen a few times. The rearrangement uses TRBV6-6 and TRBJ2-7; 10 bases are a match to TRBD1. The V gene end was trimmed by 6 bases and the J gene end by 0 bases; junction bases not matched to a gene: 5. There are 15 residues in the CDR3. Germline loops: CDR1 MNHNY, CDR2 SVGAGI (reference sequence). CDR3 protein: CASREGQGLSYEQYF. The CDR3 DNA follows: TGTGCCAGCAGAGAGGGACAGGGGCTCTCCTACGAGCAGTACTTC.

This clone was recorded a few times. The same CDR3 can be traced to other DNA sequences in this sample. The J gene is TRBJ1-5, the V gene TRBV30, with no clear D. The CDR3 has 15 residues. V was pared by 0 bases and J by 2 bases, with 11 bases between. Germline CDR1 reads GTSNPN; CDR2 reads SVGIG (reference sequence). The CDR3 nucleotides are TGTGCCTGGAGTGTACCGGGAGGCCGCAATCAGCCCCAGCATTTT. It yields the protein CAWSVPGGRNQPQHF.